Below, one TCR beta chain is given with its context. Antigen: not known. One junction end disagrees with the germline gene, perhaps due to a read error. These data belong to a study of OX40 agonist ivuxolimab in advanced cancers. Across the whole study: Those enrolled were 82.7% male, with a mean age of around 60 years and ages from 23 to 79. Partial response was recorded in three patients: one hepatocellular carcinoma and two cutaneous melanoma cases.

The CDR3 extends over 12 amino acids. CDR1 and CDR2 (germline): SGHRS, YFSETQ. Method: immunoSEQ multiplex PCR; TCRdb's copy keeps in-frame clones and lacks some. The sample comprises 99,000 or so clones, approximately 93% of which are singletons, and more than 0.15% rests with the top ten. General study findings and limits: Near-lowest levels of clonal expansion characterized partial responders at 0.1-3.0 mg/kg.

The source material was CD4+ or CD8+ T cells sorted from blood, sampled in a trial of the OX40 agonist ivuxolimab. This TCR came from an adult with an advanced solid tumor such as melanoma, head and neck, liver or kidney cancer. The chain has TRBV5-1 and TRBJ1-6; D gene unclear. The CDR3 DNA sequence: TGCGCCAGCAGCTCCAATAATTCACCCCTCCACTTT. This encodes CASSSNNSPLHF.